These 17 T cell receptor beta chains originate from one sample sequenced in a study of T cells in Graves' hyperthyroidism and ophthalmopathy. Researchers took RNA transcripts and amplified the TCR beta CDR3 regions from them. HTBI primers were used for first-round RT-PCR of the TCR CDR3. TCRdb re-called the multiplex PCR reads through MiXCR, storing one row per CDR3 protein. The table records 400,000 to 550,000 distinct CDR3 sequences, 13% to 15% of them present only once. What was sequenced was blood. The source of these receptors is a woman between 18 and 30 years old with Graves' hyperthyroidism.

This chain joins TRBV27 and TRBJ2-7, with D perhaps matching TRBD1 (5 bases). V lost 7 bases and J lost 0, with 10 bases in between. CDR1 MNHEY and CDR2 SMNVEV come from the germline V gene (reference sequence). There are 13 residues in the CDR3. CDR3 DNA sequence: TGTGCCAGCATGGGAACAGGCTCCTACGAGCAGTACGTC. Its protein is CASMGTGSYEQYV.

V and J are TRBV6-1 and TRBJ2-7; 9 bases map to TRBD2. CDR1 and CDR2 from the germline V gene are MNHNS and SASEGT. The V segment lost 5 bases and the J segment 0 bases; nucleotides outside the gene matches: 2. This CDR3 is built from 14 residues. The CDR3 bases are TGTGCCAGCAGTCGTAGCGGGAGCTCCTACGAGCAGTACTTC. Its protein product is CASSRSGSSYEQYF.

This clonotype was recorded a few times. For the CDR3, the DNA is TGCGCCAGCAGCCGTAGAGCGGAGAACACCGGGGAGCTGTTTTTT. Its translation is CASSRRAENTGELFF. The chain joins TRBV5-1 to TRBJ2-2; possible D gene TRBD2, 5 bases. There are 15 residues in the CDR3. V lost 4 bases, J lost 1 base, and 11 bases lay in between. Looked up from germline, CDR1 is SGHRS and CDR2 is YFSETQ. Full variable domain (outside the CDR3, taken from reference TRBV5-1 and TRBJ2-2): KAGVTQTPRYLIKTRGQQVTLSCSPISGHRSVSWYQQTPGQGLQFLFEYFSETQRNKGNFPGRFSGRQFSNSRSEMNVSTLELGDSALYLCASSRRAENTGELFFGEGSRLTVL.

This clonotype was observed at least ten times. This rearrangement joins TRBV6-1 to TRBJ1-6, with D unresolved. Germline V gene data show CDR1 as MNHNS and CDR2 as SASEGT. The CDR3 extends over 13 amino acids. Trimming pared 6 bases from V and 9 bases from J, leaving 12 bases between. CDR3 bases: TGTGCCAGCAGCCGAACAAGCGGTTCACCCCTCCACTTT. As protein: CASSRTSGSPLHF.

The sample holds many counts of this clonotype. The chain combines TRBV11-2 with TRBJ1-1, with no clear D. CDR1 and CDR2 from the germline V gene are SGHAT and FQNNGV. CDR3 length: 13 residues. V shed 1 base and J shed 6 bases, with 9 bases lying between them. CDR3 region: CASSLVTYAEAFF. Written as DNA, the CDR3 is TGTGCCAGCAGCTTAGTTACGTACGCTGAAGCTTTCTTT. The whole variable domain, remainder taken from reference TRBV11-2 and TRBJ1-1, is EAGVAQSPRYKIIEKRQSVAFWCNPISGHATLYWYQQILGQGPKLLIQFQNNGVVDDSQLPKDRFSAERLKGVDSTLKIQPAKLEDSAVYLCASSLVTYAEAFFGQGTRLTVV.

V gene TRBV6-2 or TRBV6-3 combines with J gene TRBJ2-2; possible D gene TRBD1, 5 bases. Deletions cut 2 bases from V and 4 bases from J, with 20 bases between. Germline values: CDR1 MNHEY, CDR2 SVGEGT. The length of the CDR3 is 18 residues. The CDR3 DNA sequence: TGTGCCAGCAGTTACCTATTTACAGGCCAGTTAATCACCGGGGAGCTGTTTTTT. Translated: CASSYLFTGQLITGELFF.

A note on this clonotype: At one end, the junction sequence differs from germline, possibly due to a read error. V gene TRBV30 combines with J gene TRBJ1-6, with TRBD1 identical over 12 bases. The germline gives CDR1 GTSNPN, CDR2 SVGIG (reference sequence). The CDR3 loop spans 16 amino acids. The CDR3 region is CASGQGASSYNSPLLF. CDR3 nucleotide sequence: TGTGCCTCGGGACAGGGGGCCAGCTCCTATAATTCACCCCTCCTCTTT.

The table lists this clonotype with a few counts. The chain is built from TRBV20-1 and TRBJ1-1; no clear D. The germline V gene has CDR1 DFQATT and CDR2 SNEGSKA (reference sequence). V was trimmed by 0 bases and J by 5 bases, leaving 13 bases between them. The CDR3 runs 14 residues. CDR3 nucleotide sequence: TGCAGTGCTAGAGATTTACAACCGAAGACTGAAGCTTTCTTT. The encoded protein is CSARDLQPKTEAFF.

The V and J genes are TRBV5-6 and TRBJ2-1; 8 bases are shared with TRBD2. This CDR3 is built from 15 residues. V gave up 2 bases and J gave up 7 bases; unmatched junction bases: 8. The germline gives CDR1 SGHDT, CDR2 YYEEEE. The CDR3 loop reads CASSFPGLVINEQFF. CDR3 sequence (DNA): TGTGCCAGCAGCTTTCCGGGACTAGTCATAAATGAGCAGTTCTTC.

This clonotype came up many times. V gene TRBV19 combines with J gene TRBJ1-6, with D unclear. Germline CDR1 LNHDA, CDR2 SQIVND (reference sequence). The CDR3 has 12 residues. V was pared by 3 bases and J by 7 bases, with 4 bases between. In nucleotides, the CDR3 is TGTGCCAGTAGTATCGTAAATTCACCCCTCCACTTT. This gives the protein CASSIVNSPLHF.

This clonotype was counted at least ten times. V usage is TRBV20-1 and J usage is TRBJ2-5; 10 bases agree with TRBD1. The CDR3 has 15 amino acids. The germline gives CDR1 DFQATT, CDR2 SNEGSKA (reference sequence). Trimming took 3 bases from V and 4 from J; bases not matched to a gene: 8. The CDR3 coding sequence is TGCAGTGCTAGGGCGGGACAGGGGCGGGGAGAGACCCAGTACTTC. It yields the protein CSARAGQGRGETQYF.

This clonotype has a count of ten or more. The rearrangement links TRBV9 to TRBJ1-2; weak D call: TRBD1 (5 bases). The V gene's germline CDR1 is SGDLS and CDR2 YYNGEE. The CDR3 contains 13 residues. Trimming took 0 bases from V and 4 from J, leaving 7 bases between them. CDR3 amino acids: CASSVATGYGYTF. The DNA for the CDR3 is TGTGCCAGCAGCGTAGCAACAGGCTATGGCTACACCTTC. The complete variable domain, with remaining parts taken from reference TRBV9 and TRBJ1-2, reads DSGVTQTPKHLITATGQRVTLRCSPRSGDLSVYWYQQSLDQGLQFLIQYYNGEERAKGNILERFSAQQFPDLHSELNLSSLELGDSALYFCASSVATGYGYTFGSGTRLTVV.

This clonotype was detected only a few times. V is TRBV5-1 and J is TRBJ2-1; D uncertain. This CDR3 is built from 14 residues. Trimming took off 5 bases at V and 9 bases at J, with 18 bases between the two ends. Germline CDR1 is SGHRS and CDR2 is YFSETQ. CDR3 sequence (DNA): TGCGCCAGCAGACCAGCCGTTTTCACCGGTGAGCAGTTCTTC. As protein: CASRPAVFTGEQFF.

This clonotype turned up a few times. The chain combines TRBV6-1 with TRBJ2-3, with TRBD2 identical over 14 bases. CDR1 is MNHNS, CDR2 SASEGT, per germline. CDR3 size: 21 residues. V lost 4 bases, J lost 3 bases, and 18 bases stayed unmatched. CDR3: CASSGPPVSGTSGSGTDTQYF. In nucleotides, the CDR3 is TGTGCCAGCAGTGGGCCCCCTGTTAGTGGGACTAGCGGGAGTGGGACAGATACGCAGTATTTT.

In this sample, this clonotype turned up many times. CDR3 DNA: TGTGCCTGGGTATCAACCGGGACTAGCGGGAGCGCCGGGGAGCTGTTTTTT. This sequence encodes CAWVSTGTSGSAGELFF. The chain recombines TRBV30 with TRBJ2-2, with 14 nucleotides matching TRBD2. The CDR3 is 17 amino acids. Trimming at V came to 5 bases and at J to 6 bases, leaving 11 bases not matched to a gene. CDR1 and CDR2 (germline): GTSNPN, SVGIG (reference sequence).

This chain uses TRBV11-2 with TRBJ1-1, with D perhaps TRBD1 (5 bases). V dropped 4 bases and J dropped 1 base, with 13 bases sitting between them. The CDR3 extends over 15 amino acids. CDR1 SGHAT and CDR2 FQNNGV come from the germline V gene. The CDR3 region has the DNA TGTGCCAGCAGCTCCCGGACAAGATCGAACACTGAAGCTTTCTTT. This gives the protein CASSSRTRSNTEAFF.

The table lists this clonotype with a few counts. The V gene is TRBV19, the J gene TRBJ1-6; D unresolved. V was shortened by 5 bases and J by 7 bases, with 15 bases between the two germline ends. The CDR3 has 15 amino acids. Germline CDR1 reads LNHDA; CDR2 reads SQIVND (reference sequence). The CDR3 sequence: CASSGRARRNSPLHF. The CDR3 DNA reads TGTGCCAGTAGTGGCCGGGCCCGGCGGAATTCACCCCTCCACTTT.